This TCR beta chain stems from a study of CD8+ T cells in alopecia areata (dated 2018 in TCRdb). Concerning the study at large: Treated patients were enrolled in an open-label pilot trial of oral tofacitinib at 5 to 10 mg twice daily for moderate-to-severe alopecia areata. Patients received tofacitinib for 6 to 18 months and were then followed off drug for 6 months to check for delayed response and recurrence. For the treated patients, the SALT score, which quantifies what percentage of scalp surface area is affected, served as the measure of disease severity. To study T cell clonal expansion in alopecia areata, the researchers applied high-throughput TCRbeta sequencing to both the C3H/HeJ mouse model and human patients. Human TCRbeta sequencing covered scalp tissue and sorted CD4+ and CD8+ peripheral blood T cells from patchy and totalis/universalis alopecia areata patients and healthy controls. Patients on tofacitinib were biopsied at baseline and after 4 and 24 weeks of treatment, and several of the patients also had a later scalp biopsy. Scalp clonality was compared across normal scalp (n=4), patchy alopecia areata scalp (n=8), and alopecia totalis/universalis scalp (n=8). RNA was extracted with the PAXgene miRNA kit for fixed scalp, the miRNeasy kit for PBMCs, and the RNeasy kit for mouse skin. TCRbeta CDR3 regions were amplified by immunoSEQ multiplex PCR using 35 Vbeta forward and 13 Jbeta reverse primers. The paper as a whole reports these results and caveats: Unlike mouse skin, which is dominated by gammadelta T cells, normal human skin has resident alphabeta T cells that are also sequenced, and this complicates analysis of the scalp TCR repertoire. Because the treated cohort was small and had just a single nonresponder, larger studies are needed to establish links between baseline CD8+ expansion and response. Shared TCR sequences between patients were less evident than in mice, which may be partly attributable to HLA diversity in the patient population. Lesional scalp, especially in alopecia totalis/universalis, showed higher clonality and more expanded CD8+ clones than normal scalp, suggesting antigenic drive. During tofacitinib treatment, many expanded lesional clones remained in scalp and blood, and this persistence may partly explain relapse after treatment is stopped. With tofacitinib, both scalp clonality and the number of expanded CD8+ clones among the top 100 scalp clones went down significantly.

Including cysteine and phenylalanine, the CDR3 has 12 amino acids. The only DNA kept is the CDR3, 36 bases in frame from the first base. V drops 4 bases and J drops 9 bases, leaving 12 bases in between. The germline V gene specifies SGHRS as CDR1 and YFSETQ as CDR2. Read against the paper, the sample's treatment or condition label means: oral pan-JAK inhibitor, 5-10 mg twice daily. From alopecia areata patients, peripheral blood was collected along with lesional scalp punch biopsies. PBMCs were separated by density centrifugation and stained for CD3, CD4 and CD8, after which CD4+ and CD8+ T cells were sorted on a FACSAria. This clone is medium-sized (0.01 to 0.1%). Its antigen specificity is not known. No per-base quality is available; no much larger clone lies one base away. Libraries came from the immunoSEQ multiplex PCR assay. RNA was extracted from all samples and reverse transcribed into cDNA as template for TCR sequencing. SuperScript III was used for first-strand cDNA synthesis, primed with a 2:1 mix of oligo-dT and random hexamers. A synthetic immune receptor repertoire was used to assess amplification bias, and residual bias was removed computationally. The study's own analysis went as follows. Raw reads were preprocessed to remove errors, and CDR3 was defined by IMGT conventions from the conserved cysteine to phenylalanine. To get clonality, Shannon entropy was normalized by log2 of the number of productive unique TCRs and the result was subtracted from 1. CD4 or CD8 identity of scalp clones was inferred by cross-referencing scalp TCRbeta sequences with sorted blood CD4 and CD8 repertoires. Not all clones reach the TCRdb copy of this immuneACCESS table, which keeps in-frame sequences only. Checked studies attribute under half of the gap to unresolved V genes and leave the rest unexplained. The V and J calls and clone size are taken from that table; D and trimming were inferred from the DNA. This sample has tens of thousands of clones in its table, and approximately 44% of those were observed once. The ten largest clonotypes hold roughly 20% of the sample.

The receptor chain draws on TRBV5-1 and TRBJ2-3; the D gene is possibly TRBD1 or TRBD2, with 5 bases matching each. The specimen was CD8+ T cells sorted from blood, collected at approximately week 36, from a patient treated with tofacitinib. The sequence was obtained from a human donor with alopecia areata. The CDR3 corresponds to CASSPYGGTQYF. In nucleotides, the sequence is TGCGCCAGCAGCCCCTATGGGGGAACGCAGTATTTT.